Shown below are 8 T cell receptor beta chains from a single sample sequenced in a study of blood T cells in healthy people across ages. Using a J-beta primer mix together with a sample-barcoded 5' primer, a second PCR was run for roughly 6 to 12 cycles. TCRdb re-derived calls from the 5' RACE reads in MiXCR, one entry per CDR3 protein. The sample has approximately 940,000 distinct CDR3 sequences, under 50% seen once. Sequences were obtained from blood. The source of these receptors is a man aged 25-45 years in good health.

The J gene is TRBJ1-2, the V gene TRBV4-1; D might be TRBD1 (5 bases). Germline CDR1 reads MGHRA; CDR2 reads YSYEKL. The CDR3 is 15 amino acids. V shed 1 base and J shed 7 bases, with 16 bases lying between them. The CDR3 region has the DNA TGCGCCAGCAGCCAAGCGGGAGGGGAGTATCGTGGCTACACCTTC. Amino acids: CASSQAGGEYRGYTF.

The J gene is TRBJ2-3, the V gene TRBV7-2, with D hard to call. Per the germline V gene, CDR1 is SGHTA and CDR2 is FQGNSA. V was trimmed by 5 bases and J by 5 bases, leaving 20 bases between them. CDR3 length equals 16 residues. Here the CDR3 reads CASSRASALPGDTQYF. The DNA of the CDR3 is TGTGCCAGCAGCCGCGCCTCGGCTCTTCCGGGAGATACGCAGTATTTT. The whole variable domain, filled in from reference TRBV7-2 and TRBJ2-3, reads GAGVSQSPSNKVTEKGKDVELRCDPISGHTALYWYRQSLGQGLEFLIYFQGNSAPDKSGLPSDRFSAERTGGSVSTLTIQRTQQEDSAVYLCASSRASALPGDTQYFGPGTRLTVL.

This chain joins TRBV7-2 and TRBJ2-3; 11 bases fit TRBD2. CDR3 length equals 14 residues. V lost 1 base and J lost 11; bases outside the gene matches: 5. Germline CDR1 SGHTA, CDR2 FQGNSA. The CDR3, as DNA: TGTGCCAGCAGCTTAGACCCCACTAGCGGGGGGCAGTATTTT. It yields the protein CASSLDPTSGGQYF. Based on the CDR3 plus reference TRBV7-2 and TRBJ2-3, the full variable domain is GAGVSQSPSNKVTEKGKDVELRCDPISGHTALYWYRQSLGQGLEFLIYFQGNSAPDKSGLPSDRFSAERTGGSVSTLTIQRTQQEDSAVYLCASSLDPTSGGQYFGPGTRLTVL.

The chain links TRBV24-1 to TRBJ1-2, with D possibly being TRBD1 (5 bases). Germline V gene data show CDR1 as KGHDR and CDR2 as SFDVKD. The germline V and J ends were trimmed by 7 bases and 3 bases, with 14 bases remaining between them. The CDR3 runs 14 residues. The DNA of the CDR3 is TGTGCCACCAGCCCCTCCGGGACTCACTATGGCTACACCTTC. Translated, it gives CATSPSGTHYGYTF.

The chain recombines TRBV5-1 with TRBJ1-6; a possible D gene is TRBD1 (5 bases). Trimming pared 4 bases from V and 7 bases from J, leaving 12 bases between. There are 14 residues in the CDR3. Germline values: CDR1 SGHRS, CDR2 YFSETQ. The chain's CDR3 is CASSPGLPNSPLHF. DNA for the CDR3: TGCGCCAGCAGCCCGGGACTGCCAAATTCACCCCTCCACTTT.

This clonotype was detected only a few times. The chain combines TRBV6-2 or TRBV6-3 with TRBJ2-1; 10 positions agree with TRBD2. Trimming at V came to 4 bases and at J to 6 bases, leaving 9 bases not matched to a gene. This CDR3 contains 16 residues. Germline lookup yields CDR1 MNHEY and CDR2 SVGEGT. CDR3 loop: CASSSVTSGVPNEQFF. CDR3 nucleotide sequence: TGTGCCAGCAGTTCCGTCACTAGCGGGGTTCCCAATGAGCAGTTCTTC.

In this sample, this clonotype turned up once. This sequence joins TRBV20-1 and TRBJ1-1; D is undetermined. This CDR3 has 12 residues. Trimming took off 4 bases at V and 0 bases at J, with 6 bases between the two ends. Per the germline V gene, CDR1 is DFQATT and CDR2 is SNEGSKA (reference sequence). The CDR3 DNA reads TGCAGTGCTACACACCTGAACACTGAAGCTTTCTTT. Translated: CSATHLNTEAFF.

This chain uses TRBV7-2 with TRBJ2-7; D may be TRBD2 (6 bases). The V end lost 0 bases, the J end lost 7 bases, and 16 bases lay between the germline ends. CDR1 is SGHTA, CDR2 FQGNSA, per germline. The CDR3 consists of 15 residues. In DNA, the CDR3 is TGTGCCAGCAGCTTAGCCTTTGGTTCGGGGAGGGAGCAGTACTTC. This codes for CASSLAFGSGREQYF.